These 2 T cell receptor beta chains originate from one sample sequenced in a study of shared T cell receptors in the human thymus. Sequencing was performed with immunoSEQ multiplex PCR; in TCRdb, only in-frame clones are kept and a portion is missing. The sample lists 630,000 or so clones, about 87% occurring once. These data also formed part of another study, on human thymus T cells.

The sample comprised thymocytes. These receptors originate from a boy less than two years old with a congenital heart defect.

The chain recombines TRBV7-2 with TRBJ1-5; 9 nucleotides align to TRBD1. The CDR3 sequence is 15 residues long. The V gene's germline CDR1 is SGHTA and CDR2 FQGNSA. The V and J ends lost 1 base and 5 bases, in that order; junction bases with no gene match: 3. For the CDR3, the DNA is TGTGCCAGCAGCTTAGGGGACAGGGTGGATCAGCCCCAGCATTTT. Protein: CASSLGDRVDQPQHF.

This clone was recorded a few times. The V and J genes are TRBV27 and TRBJ2-3; TRBD2 aligns across 14 bases. Trimming at V came to 6 bases and at J to 3 bases, leaving 2 bases not matched to a gene. This CDR3 is built from 15 residues. Germline V lookup: CDR1 MNHEY, CDR2 SMNVEV (reference sequence). CDR3 nucleotides: TGTGCCAGCAGATGGACTAGCGGGAGGACAGATACGCAGTATTTT. Protein product: CASRWTSGRTDTQYF.